The 26 T cell receptor beta chains listed next were all sequenced from one sample in a study of T cell clonality in common variable immunodeficiency. For these receptors, no antigen is known. Whole-study results and caveats: In common variable immunodeficiency, TCR beta chains reportedly carried fewer deletions and N-nucleotide insertions.

Assay used: immunoSEQ multiplex PCR; TCRdb lists only in-frame clones, some missing. This sample carries 4,000 to 6,500 clones, none of them present only once. Specimen: peripheral blood mononuclear cells. Receptors were obtained from a human donor with common variable immunodeficiency.

This clone has only a few counts. The read ends 3 residues early relative to the CDR3; the germline J gene fills the gap. V and J are TRBV2 and TRBJ2-7; 7 bases line up with TRBD1. The junction had 2 bases not matched to a gene; V was cut back by 5 bases and J by 4 bases. This CDR3 spans 12 amino acids. The germline V gene has CDR1 SNHLY and CDR2 FYNNEI. This CDR3 reads CASSSTGYEQYF. The CDR3 DNA, read in part, is TGTGCCAGCAGTTCGACAGGGTACGAG.

As to this clone: The read terminates 3 residues before the CDR3 end, so the remaining end is supplied by the germline J gene. The gene calls are TRBV2 and TRBJ2-3; TRBD2 matches at 16 bases. This CDR3 is 16 amino acids long. J was trimmed by 6 bases and V by 7 bases; bases with no gene match: 7. Per germline, CDR1 SNHLY and CDR2 FYNNEI. The covered CDR3 bases are TGTGCCAGCACCGTCGGGACTAGCGGGGGGGCGGATACG. Amino acid sequence: CASTVGTSGGADT. The CDR3 reads in full as CASTVGTSGGADTQYF. Full variable domain (remainder filled in from reference TRBV2 and TRBJ2-3): EPEVTQTPSHQVTQMGQEVILRCVPISNHLYFYWYRQILGQKVEFLVSFYNNEISEKSEIFDDQFSVERPDGSNFTLKIRSTKLEDSAMYFCASTVGTSGGADTQYFGPGTRLTVL.

This clone was seen only a few times. The CDR3 protein is CSASSGQEHHNEQFF. Partial CDR3 DNA: TGCAGTGCCTCAAGCGGACAGGAACATCACAATGAG. The V call is TRBV20-1, the J call TRBJ2-1, with 7 bases matching TRBD1. With the read ending 3 residues before the CDR3 end, the germline J gene is used to fill in that end. The CDR3 extends over 15 amino acids. Unmatched junction bases numbered 13, after V lost 6 bases and J lost 5 bases. Germline V gives CDR1 DFQATT, CDR2 SNEGSKA (reference sequence).

This clone was seen many times. The read gets to within 3 residues of the CDR3 end, and the germline J gene fills in the rest. The V and J genes are TRBV6-2 or TRBV6-3 and TRBJ1-6; D is unresolved. The CDR3 is made up of 16 amino acids. The V gene lost 3 bases and the J gene lost 0 bases, with 9 bases spanning the gap. Germline CDR1 reads MNHEY; CDR2 reads SVGEGT. CDR3 sequence: CASSYGQSSYNSPLHF. The covered CDR3 bases are TGTGCCAGCAGTTATGGGCAGAGCTCCTATAATTCACCC.

The sample holds many counts of this clone. Partial CDR3 DNA: TGTGCCAGCTCCCACACTCCGGGACAGGGGATGAATGAG. Translated, it gives CASSHTPGQGMNE. The CDR3 in its entirety is CASSHTPGQGMNEQFF. This rearrangement joins TRBV18 to TRBJ2-1, with 10 bases fitting TRBD1. The read comes to an end 3 residues before the CDR3 does, leaving the germline J gene to fill in the end. The CDR3 has 16 amino acids. The J segment lost 7 bases and the V segment lost 6 bases, leaving 12 bases of the junction unmatched. Germline CDR1 KGHSH, CDR2 LQKENI.

Worth noting for this clone: With the read ending 3 residues before the CDR3 end, the germline J gene is used to fill in that end. This chain uses TRBV7-2 with TRBJ2-7; TRBD2 matches 8 bases. The length of the CDR3 is 14 residues. Germline CDR1 and CDR2: SGHTA and FQGNSA. J was trimmed by 6 bases and V by 6 bases; bases with no gene match: 10. The CDR3: CASRQPGLAGEQYF. Partial CDR3 DNA: TGTGCCAGCAGGCAGCCCGGACTAGCTGGCGAG.

Note on this clone: The read finishes 3 residues shy of the CDR3 end, and the germline J gene is used to complete it. The gene calls are TRBV6-2 or TRBV6-3 and TRBJ2-1; TRBD2 matches at 13 bases. CDR1 and CDR2 (germline): MNHEY, SVGEGT. Trimming at V came to 6 bases and at J to 4 bases, leaving 6 bases not matched to a gene. The CDR3 spans 16 residues. CDR3 loop: CASRKLAGGQYNEQFF. The CDR3 DNA, read in part, is TGTGCCAGCAGAAAACTAGCGGGGGGGCAGTACAATGAG.

This clone occurred a few times. The CDR3 end falls 3 residues outside the read, so it is completed with the germline J gene. The V call is TRBV20-1, the J call TRBJ2-3; TRBD1 agrees at 9 bases. J lost 4 bases, V lost 5 bases, and 7 bases had no gene match. CDR3 size: 14 residues. The germline gives CDR1 DFQATT, CDR2 SNEGSKA (reference sequence). The CDR3 loop reads CSALQGAMADTQYF. CDR3 DNA (partial): TGCAGTGCTTTACAGGGGGCCATGGCAGATACG.

This clone was seen at least ten times. The read stops 3 residues short of the end of the CDR3; the missing end is completed from the germline J gene. The chain carries TRBV5-1 and TRBJ1-5; 7 bases align to TRBD1. V was pared by 4 bases and J by 4 bases, with 8 bases of the junction left unmatched. CDR1 SGHRS and CDR2 YFSETQ come from the germline V gene. CDR3 length equals 15 residues. The CDR3 sequence: CASSPSGTANQPQHF. Partial CDR3 DNA: TGCGCCAGCAGCCCATCCGGGACAGCTAATCAGCCC.

There are many counts of this clone. The read ends 3 residues shy of where the CDR3 ends; the end is completed using the germline J gene. The chain recombines TRBV7-2 with TRBJ2-3, with 7 positions matching TRBD2. V lost 6 bases to trimming and J lost 5 bases; unmatched junction nucleotides: 11. In germline, CDR1 is SGHTA, CDR2 FQGNSA. The length of the CDR3 is 15 residues. The CDR3 bases that were read are TGTGCCAGCAGTTACCGGGACGGGGGGAGAGATACG. This encodes CASSYRDGGRDT. The entire CDR3 sequence reads CASSYRDGGRDTQYF.

Worth noting for this clone: The read comes to an end 3 residues before the CDR3 does, leaving the germline J gene to fill in the end. The rearrangement uses TRBV11-3 and TRBJ2-2; no clear D gene. Germline V lookup: CDR1 SGHNT, CDR2 YENEEA. The CDR3 is 14 residues long. The V end was cut by 0 bases, the J end by 1 base, with 3 bases between. Partial CDR3 DNA: TGTGCCAGCAGCTTAGAAGGGAACACCGGGGAG. Translation: CASSLEGNTGE. The full CDR3 is CASSLEGNTGELFF.

The DNA read from the CDR3 is TGTGCCAGTAGTATAAGGGGGAGTGCCAAAAACATT. Amino acid sequence: CASSIRGSAKNI. The entire CDR3 sequence reads CASSIRGSAKNIQYF. The chain combines TRBV19 with TRBJ2-4; a possible D gene is TRBD1 (6 bases). The CDR3 extends 3 residues past the end of the read, so its final part is completed from the germline J gene. The CDR3 extends over 15 amino acids. Trimming shortened V by 2 bases and J by 1 base, and 9 bases separated the two germline ends. Germline CDR1 LNHDA, CDR2 SQIVND (reference sequence).

There are many counts of this clone. Read sequence stops 3 residues before the CDR3 end, and the germline J gene provides the missing end. The chain joins TRBV29-1 to TRBJ1-4; D is ambiguous. The ends were cut back, 4 bases at V and 8 bases at J, with 11 bases in the middle. The CDR3 contains 12 residues. Germline CDR1 SQVTM, CDR2 ANQGSEA. Here the CDR3 reads CSVAAVGEKLFF. The DNA read from the CDR3 is TGCAGCGTTGCCGCCGTCGGGGAAAAA.

This clone was picked up many times. The CDR3 extends 3 residues past the end of the read, so its final part is completed from the germline J gene. The J gene is TRBJ1-5, the V gene TRBV7-8; D call uncertain. CDR3 length: 15 amino acids. Germline CDR1 reads SGHVS; CDR2 reads FQNEAQ. Trimming left V 2 bases short and J 3 bases short, with 11 bases between. CDR3 DNA, as far as it was read: TGTGCCAGCAGCTTAACAGAACAGACCAATCAGCCC. It specifies CASSLTEQTNQP. The complete CDR3 sequence is CASSLTEQTNQPQHF.

There are a few counts of this clone. Read sequence stops 3 residues before the CDR3 end, and the germline J gene provides the missing end. The genes are TRBV7-2 and TRBJ2-1, with 7 nucleotides matching TRBD1. The CDR3 consists of 15 residues. Germline V lookup: CDR1 SGHTA, CDR2 FQGNSA. Germline trimming cut 4 bases from V and 6 bases from J; bases unmatched to any gene: 9. CDR3 sequence: CASSWTGALCNEQFF. The DNA read from the CDR3 is TGTGCCAGCAGCTGGACAGGCGCCCTTTGCAATGAG.

Concerning this clone: The read comes to an end 3 residues before the CDR3 does, leaving the germline J gene to fill in the end. This chain uses TRBV7-8 with TRBJ2-3; TRBD1 matches at 11 bases. The V segment lost 5 bases and the J segment 4 bases; nucleotides outside the gene matches: 5. The CDR3 spans 15 residues. The V gene's germline CDR1 is SGHVS and CDR2 FQNEAQ. CDR3 DNA, as far as it was read: TGTGCCAGCAGCGTCCGGGACAGGGGGTCAGATACG. It yields the protein CASSVRDRGSDT. The entire CDR3 protein is CASSVRDRGSDTQYF.

About this clone itself: Coverage ceases 3 residues before the CDR3 finishes, and the germline J gene fills in the end. The chain uses TRBV19 and TRBJ1-5, with D possibly matching TRBD1 (6 bases). V was pared by 8 bases and J by 7 bases, with 15 bases between. In germline, CDR1 is LNHDA, CDR2 SQIVND (reference sequence). CDR3 size: 13 residues. Incomplete CDR3 DNA: TGTGCCAGTTCTGAACAACAGGGCCAGCCC. Protein product: CASSEQQGQP. The complete CDR3 protein is CASSEQQGQPQHF. Combining the CDR3 with reference TRBV19 and TRBJ1-5 gives the whole variable domain DGGITQSPKYLFRKEGQNVTLSCEQNLNHDAMYWYRQDPGQGLRLIYYSQIVNDFQKGDIAEGYSVSREKKESFPLTVTSAQKNPTAFYLCASSEQQGQPQHFGDGTRLSIL.

Ten or more counts support this clone. The sequence runs out 3 residues before the end of the CDR3; the remainder is reconstructed from the germline J gene. This chain connects TRBV5-1 to TRBJ1-4; D gene uncertain. The ends were cut back, 4 bases at V and 2 bases at J, with 15 bases in the middle. In germline, CDR1 is SGHRS, CDR2 YFSETQ. CDR3 length equals 16 residues. The CDR3 protein is CASSIQPRGTNEKLFF. The part of the CDR3 DNA that was read is TGCGCCAGCAGCATCCAGCCTAGAGGTACTAATGAAAAA.

A remark on this clone: Read data end 3 residues before the CDR3 end; the end is taken from the germline J gene. The chain joins TRBV18 to TRBJ2-7; 7 bases align to TRBD1. Germline assignment: CDR1 KGHSH and CDR2 LQKENI. The ends lost 6 bases at V and 1 base at J; junction bases unmatched: 6. The CDR3 is 14 amino acids. CDR3: CASSHDRASYEQYF. The CDR3 DNA, read in part, is TGTGCCAGCTCTCACGACAGGGCTTCCTACGAG.

To note about this clone: The CDR3 end falls 3 residues outside the read, so it is completed with the germline J gene. The genes are TRBV6-2 or TRBV6-3 and TRBJ2-3, with 9 positions matching TRBD2. The CDR3 contains 16 residues. The V gene's germline CDR1 is MNHEY and CDR2 SVGEGT. The junction had 11 bases not matched to a gene; V was cut back by 7 bases and J by 3 bases. Partial CDR3 DNA: TGTGCCAGCAACCCCTATAGCGGGAGAGGGACAGATACG. Its protein product is CASNPYSGRGTDT. The CDR3 reads in full as CASNPYSGRGTDTQYF.

Comment on this clone: The read terminates 3 residues before the CDR3 end, so the remaining end is supplied by the germline J gene. V is TRBV6-2 or TRBV6-3 and J is TRBJ2-1, with D possibly being TRBD1 (5 bases). The CDR3 has 15 amino acids. V lost 2 bases and J lost 4, with 12 bases in between. CDR1 and CDR2 (germline): MNHEY, SVGEGT. The sequenced CDR3 bases are TGTGCCAGCAGTTACCCCCTCGACAGTTACAATGAG. Translating it yields CASSYPLDSYNE. From start to end, the CDR3 is CASSYPLDSYNEQFF.

A word on this clone: Sequencing ends 3 residues short of the CDR3 end; the germline J gene provides the rest. The V and J genes are TRBV6-2 or TRBV6-3 and TRBJ2-7; 10 bases align to TRBD1. V was pared by 2 bases and J by 1 base, with 8 bases of the junction left unmatched. CDR1 and CDR2 (germline): MNHEY, SVGEGT. The CDR3 loop spans 17 amino acids. The chain's CDR3 is CASSYTRGQGVSYEQYF. CDR3 DNA (partial): TGTGCCAGCAGTTACACCCGAGGACAGGGGGTGTCCTACGAG.

As regards this clone: From the germline J gene comes the end of the CDR3, since the read stops 3 residues before it. The chain combines TRBV11-2 with TRBJ2-1; 10 nucleotides agree with TRBD2. The germline CDR1 and CDR2 sequences are SGHAT and FQNNGV. The CDR3 consists of 15 residues. The J segment lost 9 bases and the V segment lost 3 bases, leaving 8 bases of the junction unmatched. The sequenced CDR3 bases are TGTGCCAGCAGCTTTCTAGCGGGAGCATCTAGTGAG. Its translation is CASSFLAGASSE. In full, the CDR3 reads CASSFLAGASSEQFF. Combining the CDR3 with reference TRBV11-2 and TRBJ2-1 gives the whole variable domain EAGVAQSPRYKIIEKRQSVAFWCNPISGHATLYWYQQILGQGPKLLIQFQNNGVVDDSQLPKDRFSAERLKGVDSTLKIQPAKLEDSAVYLCASSFLAGASSEQFFGPGTRLTVL.

This clone was recorded at least ten times. The read terminates 3 residues ahead of where the CDR3 ends, so the germline J gene completes it. V usage is TRBV6-2 or TRBV6-3 and J usage is TRBJ2-1; no clear D. Germline V gene data show CDR1 as MNHEY and CDR2 as SVGEGT. The length of the CDR3 is 12 residues. The germline V and J ends were trimmed by 3 bases and 4 bases, with 4 bases remaining between them. The CDR3 region is CASSYTYNEQFF. The covered CDR3 bases are TGTGCCAGCAGTTATACTTACAATGAG.

This clone was found many times. The read comes to an end 3 residues before the CDR3 does, leaving the germline J gene to fill in the end. The rearrangement uses TRBV10-3 and TRBJ1-2; D perhaps matches TRBD1 (6 bases). The CDR3 covers 14 residues. The V end was cut by 5 bases, the J end by 2 bases, with 12 bases between. Looked up from germline, CDR1 is ENHRY and CDR2 is SYGVKD. CDR3 sequence reads: CAISPGQGNYGYTF. The DNA read from the CDR3 is TGTGCCATCAGTCCAGGTCAGGGGAACTATGGC.

In its sample, this clone is large. The CDR3 DNA, read in part, is TGTGCCAGCAGCTTAGCGTCAACTAGCGGCAAAGAGACC. Its protein is CASSLASTSGKET. From start to end, the CDR3 is CASSLASTSGKETQYF. The V call is TRBV7-7, the J call TRBJ2-5; TRBD2 matches at 8 bases. The read gets to within 3 residues of the CDR3 end, and the germline J gene fills in the rest. CDR1 SSHAT and CDR2 FNYEAQ come from the germline V gene (reference sequence). This CDR3 spans 16 amino acids. Trimming removed 0 bases from V and 3 bases from J; junction bases left unmatched: 6.